This entry lists 30 T cell receptor beta chains sequenced from one sample in a study of regulatory T cells in long-lasting Graves disease. As for time point: persistent/refractory GD, antithyroid drugs over 5 years with positive TRAb. PBMC RNA served as the TCR library source. CDR3-region Arm-PCR and iRepertoire HTBI primers produced the TCR beta libraries. TCRdb analysed the multiplex PCR reads with MiXCR anew, one entry per CDR3 protein. The table records about 660,000 distinct CDR3 sequences, about 32% of them present only once. The source was peripheral blood mononuclear cells (PBMCs), collected when the disease was refractory, from a patient treated with antithyroid drugs. The receptors come from a female donor with Graves disease.

This clonotype has ten or more counts. J is TRBJ1-5 and V is TRBV12-3 or TRBV12-4; D ambiguous. The CDR3 is 12 amino acids. Trimming removed 3 bases at V and 3 bases at J, with 3 bases between. CDR3 nucleotide sequence: TGTGCCAGCAGTTTTTACAATCAGCCCCAGCATTTT. Translating gives CASSFYNQPQHF.

This clonotype was observed a handful of times. The rearrangement uses TRBV9 and TRBJ2-1; D may be TRBD2 (6 bases). Germline lookup yields CDR1 SGDLS and CDR2 YYNGEE. The CDR3 spans 15 residues. V was cut by 1 base and J by 0 bases, with 8 bases left in between. The CDR3 DNA sequence: TGTGCCAGCAGCGTATTGGACTACTCCTACAATGAGCAGTTCTTC. This encodes CASSVLDYSYNEQFF.

V and J are TRBV2 and TRBJ1-5, with D maybe TRBD1 (6 bases). CDR3 size: 14 residues. Germline assignment: CDR1 SNHLY and CDR2 FYNNEI. Trimming shortened V by 7 bases and J by 7 bases, and 17 bases separated the two germline ends. The CDR3 bases are TGTGCCAGCACCCTGGGGGGGGGCAGGCAGCCCCAGCATTTT. It codes for CASTLGGGRQPQHF.

In this sample, this clonotype turned up many times. This may be a read error: a much more frequent sequence differs by one nucleotide. The chain couples TRBV11-2 to TRBJ1-1; D call uncertain. Germline V gene lookup returns CDR1 SGHAT and CDR2 FQNNGV. The V end lost 2 bases, the J end lost 1 base, and 5 bases lay between the germline ends. This CDR3 contains 13 residues. Here the CDR3 DNA reads TGTGCCAGCAGCTTAAAGTGGAACACTGAAGCTTTCTTT. It encodes CASSLKWNTEAFF.

Comment on this clonotype: A read error may be the cause here, since a much bigger clone is one base away. The chain is built from TRBV12-3 or TRBV12-4 and TRBJ2-7, with a possible D match to TRBD2 (6 bases). The CDR3 is made up of 15 amino acids. V was shortened by 1 base and J by 5 bases, with 15 bases between the two germline ends. The CDR3, as DNA: TGTGCCAGCAGTTTAGTTGGGAGGCGAAACCACGAGCAGTACTTC. This encodes CASSLVGRRNHEQYF.

In this sample, this clonotype turned up many times. The chain joins TRBV2 to TRBJ2-2; D is possibly TRBD2 (5 bases). The CDR3 contains 13 residues. CDR1 is SNHLY and CDR2 is FYNNEI in the germline V gene. The germline V and J ends were trimmed by 6 bases and 6 bases, with 11 bases remaining between them. The CDR3 DNA reads TGTGCCAGCAGATTAGCGAGAGCCGGGGAGCTGTTTTTT. Its protein product is CASRLARAGELFF. The variable domain in full, with the rest retrieved from reference TRBV2 and TRBJ2-2, is EPEVTQTPSHQVTQMGQEVILRCVPISNHLYFYWYRQILGQKVEFLVSFYNNEISEKSEIFDDQFSVERPDGSNFTLKIRSTKLEDSAMYFCASRLARAGELFFGEGSRLTVL.

The rearrangement uses TRBV30 and TRBJ2-2; D is unclear. This CDR3 has 12 residues. The V end lost 2 bases, the J end lost 6 bases, and 7 bases lay between the germline ends. The germline V gene has CDR1 GTSNPN and CDR2 SVGIG (reference sequence). CDR3 in amino acids: CAWSTAPGELFF. CDR3 DNA: TGTGCCTGGAGTACAGCCCCCGGGGAGCTGTTTTTT.

This clonotype has just a few counts. This chain joins TRBV11-2 and TRBJ1-4; the D gene is possibly TRBD1 (5 bases). This CDR3 is built from 13 residues. Germline V CDR1 and CDR2: SGHAT, FQNNGV. Trimming removed 4 bases from V and 6 bases from J, with 9 bases in between. CDR3 protein: CASSSRVDEKLFF. CDR3 nucleotides: TGTGCCAGCAGCTCCAGGGTGGATGAAAAACTGTTTTTT.

The chain employs TRBV11-2 and TRBJ2-5; 9 bases are shared with TRBD1. Germline CDR1 and CDR2: SGHAT and FQNNGV. The ends lost 4 bases at V and 5 bases at J; junction bases unmatched: 11. CDR3 length equals 16 residues. Here the CDR3 reads CASSSLQGQGFETQYF. DNA for the CDR3: TGTGCCAGCAGCTCTCTTCAGGGACAGGGCTTTGAGACCCAGTACTTC.

CDR3 protein: CSVAAGGVGELFF. CDR3 DNA sequence: TGCAGCGTTGCTGCGGGAGGGGTCGGGGAGCTGTTTTTT. The chain uses TRBV29-1 and TRBJ2-2; 9 bases align to TRBD2. V dropped 4 bases and J dropped 7; count of bases not matched to a gene: 4. The germline CDR1 and CDR2 sequences are SQVTM and ANQGSEA. The CDR3 spans 13 residues.

The V call is TRBV5-1, the J call TRBJ1-1, with 10 bases fitting TRBD1. V dropped 4 bases and J dropped 4; count of bases not matched to a gene: 13. The CDR3 spans 17 residues. Germline lookup yields CDR1 SGHRS and CDR2 YFSETQ. This chain's CDR3 is CASSVGTGDRRGTEAFF. CDR3 coding DNA: TGCGCCAGCAGCGTAGGGACAGGGGACAGACGAGGCACTGAAGCTTTCTTT.

The chain employs TRBV5-1 and TRBJ2-2; TRBD1 aligns across 11 bases. The CDR3 has 14 residues. Trimming took 7 bases from V and 6 from J; bases not matched to a gene: 5. Germline loops: CDR1 SGHRS, CDR2 YFSETQ. This CDR3 reads CASEPGQGAGELFF. DNA for the CDR3: TGCGCCAGCGAACCGGGACAGGGGGCCGGGGAGCTGTTTTTT.

The chain uses TRBV6-1 and TRBJ2-7; the D is unclear. Per germline, CDR1 MNHNS and CDR2 SASEGT. The CDR3 is 14 amino acids. The germline V and J ends were trimmed by 4 bases and 2 bases, with 12 bases remaining between them. The CDR3 region has the DNA TGTGCCAGCAGTGTGCTGCGGTCCACCTACGAGCAGTACTTC. It yields the protein CASSVLRSTYEQYF.

This chain connects TRBV20-1 to TRBJ2-2, with a weak D call TRBD1 (5 bases). V shed 3 bases and J shed 3 bases, with 8 bases lying between them. This CDR3 comprises 13 residues. Germline CDR1 DFQATT, CDR2 SNEGSKA (reference sequence). The CDR3 DNA reads as TGCAGTGCTAGGGGGCCTGACACCGGGGAGCTGTTTTTT. It translates to CSARGPDTGELFF.

This clonotype was seen more than once but under ten times. The chain is built from TRBV20-1 and TRBJ2-5; D may be TRBD2 (6 bases). Trimming took off 4 bases at V and 4 bases at J, with 10 bases between the two ends. The V gene's germline CDR1 is DFQATT and CDR2 SNEGSKA (reference sequence). The CDR3 is 12 residues long. CDR3 DNA sequence: TGCAGTGCTAAGAGGGGAGGAGAGACCCAGTACTTC. This sequence encodes CSAKRGGETQYF.

V and J are TRBV7-2 and TRBJ1-5, with D tentatively TRBD1 (6 bases). Germline CDR1 is SGHTA and CDR2 is FQGNSA. V was clipped by 7 bases and J by 5 bases, with 15 bases between them. There are 14 residues in the CDR3. The CDR3 region is CASTPIAGDQPQHF. The CDR3 DNA reads TGTGCCAGCACCCCAATCGCAGGGGATCAGCCCCAGCATTTT. Using reference TRBV7-2 and TRBJ1-5 for the parts outside the CDR3, the full variable domain is GAGVSQSPSNKVTEKGKDVELRCDPISGHTALYWYRQSLGQGLEFLIYFQGNSAPDKSGLPSDRFSAERTGGSVSTLTIQRTQQEDSAVYLCASTPIAGDQPQHFGDGTRLSIL.

This clonotype was counted a few times. The CDR3 region is CATSPAGGKSYEQYF. CDR3 nucleotide sequence: TGTGCCACCAGCCCTGCGGGGGGAAAGTCCTACGAGCAGTACTTC. The chain joins TRBV15 to TRBJ2-7; 8 bases map to TRBD2. The CDR3 totals 15 residues. Trimming at V came to 5 bases and at J to 1 base, leaving 7 bases not matched to a gene. The V gene's germline CDR1 is LNHNV and CDR2 YYDKDF (reference sequence).

Worth noting for this clonotype: Its ends do not fully match the called genes, so a read error is possible. V usage is TRBV11-2 and J usage is TRBJ1-1, with TRBD1 identical over 8 bases. This CDR3 comprises 14 residues. CDR1 SGHAT and CDR2 FQNNGV come from the germline V gene. The CDR3 region has the DNA TGTGCCAGCAGCTTAGATGGGGACAGGTATGAAGTTTTCTTT. Protein: CASSLDGDRYEVFF.

This chain uses TRBV29-1 with TRBJ1-2, with 11 nucleotides matching TRBD1. There are 14 residues in the CDR3. The V and J ends lost 6 bases and 4 bases, in that order; junction bases with no gene match: 7. Germline values: CDR1 SQVTM, CDR2 ANQGSEA. CDR3 sequence reads: CSVRKGTGGYGYTF. DNA for the CDR3: TGCAGCGTCCGGAAGGGGACAGGGGGCTATGGCTACACCTTC.

In its sample, this clonotype was seen a few times. The rearrangement joins TRBV6-1 to TRBJ2-7; the D is unclear. Germline V lookup: CDR1 MNHNS, CDR2 SASEGT. Trimming removed 7 bases at V and 2 bases at J, with 18 bases between. This CDR3 comprises 15 residues. CDR3 in DNA: TGTGCCAGCACCGAAGCCTTGACAACGACCTACGAGCAGTACTTC. This codes for CASTEALTTTYEQYF.

The J gene is TRBJ1-1, the V gene TRBV6-1; no firm D call. Per germline, CDR1 MNHNS and CDR2 SASEGT. V was trimmed by 7 bases and J by 14 bases, leaving 23 bases between them. The CDR3 has 13 amino acids. In DNA, the CDR3 is TGTGCCAGCACTGACGGCCAGGTCGGGTTGTCATTCTTT. Encoded protein: CASTDGQVGLSFF.

There are a few counts of this clonotype. The rearrangement uses TRBV28 and TRBJ1-1, with 8 bases fitting TRBD1. The junction had 7 bases not matched to a gene; V was cut back by 3 bases and J by 4 bases. The CDR3 length is 15 residues. Germline V gene sequence: CDR1 MDHEN, CDR2 SYDVKM. In DNA, the CDR3 is TGTGCCAGCAGTTTTCCAGGGGGCCGAAGCACTGAAGCTTTCTTT. It encodes CASSFPGGRSTEAFF.

This clonotype was seen a few times. V gene TRBV5-6 combines with J gene TRBJ2-7; D is possibly TRBD1 (6 bases). The germline V and J ends were trimmed by 4 bases and 0 bases, with 14 bases remaining between them. The CDR3 spans 15 residues. Germline values: CDR1 SGHDT, CDR2 YYEEEE. The CDR3 DNA is TGTGCCAGCAGCCCCCGGACGGACAGCTCCTACGAGCAGTACTTC. This translates into CASSPRTDSSYEQYF.

This clonotype was recorded at least ten times. The CDR3 nucleotides read TGCAGTGCTAAGACCGCGGGACACGTCAATTCACCCCTCCACTTT. Translation: CSAKTAGHVNSPLHF. This rearrangement joins TRBV20-1 to TRBJ1-6; a possible D gene is TRBD1 (6 bases). Germline CDR1 and CDR2: DFQATT and SNEGSKA (reference sequence). The CDR3 extends over 15 amino acids. Trimming took off 4 bases at V and 7 bases at J, with 17 bases between the two ends.

The sample holds a few counts of this clonotype. The CDR3 DNA reads as TGTGCCAGCAGCCACGGGACAACTGGCTACACCTTC. Protein product: CASSHGTTGYTF. The chain couples TRBV3-1 to TRBJ1-2; D possibly corresponds to TRBD1 (6 bases). V was cut by 3 bases and J by 7 bases, with 9 bases left in between. Germline V gene data show CDR1 as LGHDT and CDR2 as YNNKEL (reference sequence). This CDR3 has 12 residues.

This CDR3 reads CASSRTGGSLGFREAFF. CDR3 bases: TGTGCCAGCAGCAGAACAGGGGGCTCTTTGGGTTTCCGGGAAGCTTTCTTT. The J gene is TRBJ1-1, the V gene TRBV7-2, with 9 bases aligning to TRBD1. Germline V lookup: CDR1 SGHTA, CDR2 FQGNSA. J was trimmed by 8 bases and V by 5 bases; bases with no gene match: 18. The CDR3 consists of 17 residues.

There are many counts of this clonotype. V and J are TRBV6-5 and TRBJ2-2; D gene unclear. Germline V gene lookup returns CDR1 MNHEY and CDR2 SVGAGI. V gave up 4 bases and J gave up 5 bases, with 11 bases separating them. The CDR3 has 14 residues. The CDR3 loop reads CASSSEKETGELFF. DNA for the CDR3: TGTGCCAGCAGTTCAGAGAAGGAGACCGGGGAGCTGTTTTTT.

This clonotype was detected a few times. The V and J genes are TRBV11-2 and TRBJ1-1; 7 bases agree with TRBD1. The CDR3 spans 12 residues. In germline, CDR1 is SGHAT, CDR2 FQNNGV. Trimming took 7 bases from V and 7 from J; bases not matched to a gene: 6. CDR3 coding DNA: TGTGCCAGCACCAGACAGGGAGTTGAAGCTTTCTTT. This translates into CASTRQGVEAFF.

The chain uses TRBV30 and TRBJ2-2; 7 bases fit TRBD1. The CDR3 has 19 residues. V lost 1 base and J lost 7; bases outside the gene matches: 21. Germline-derived CDR1 and CDR2 are GTSNPN and SVGIG (reference sequence). The CDR3 sequence is CAWSDLTLFGTVADGELFF. Here the CDR3 DNA reads TGTGCCTGGAGTGACTTGACGTTGTTTGGGACAGTCGCGGACGGGGAGCTGTTTTTT.

This clonotype was detected many times. The V and J genes are TRBV28 and TRBJ1-4, with D unresolved. Trimming shortened V by 6 bases and J by 5 bases, and 4 bases separated the two germline ends. From germline, CDR1 is MDHEN and CDR2 SYDVKM. The CDR3 runs 11 residues. The DNA for the CDR3 is TGTGCCAGCAGACTGAATGAAAAACTGTTTTTT. Encoded protein: CASRLNEKLFF.